This TCR beta chain is from a study of beta chain features in type 1 diabetes. Study-level information: All samples together contributed more than 90,000,000 sorted cells for examination. Overall study results and limits: Unsettled here was the matter of whether HLA type influences TCRB rearrangement. When Type 1 diabetes patients were examined, their TCRB CDR3s proved moderately but significantly shorter in all four CD4+ subsets. At VDJ recombination sites, type 1 diabetes patients had fewer insertions and more deleted nucleotides.

Every isolated RNA sample was fully reverse transcribed, so sequencing captured expressed TCRB transcripts. Sequenced by immunoSEQ multiplex PCR; TCRdb stores in-frame clones only, minus some. The data hold over 120,000 clones, with about 13% observed a single time. Comments on this clone: The antigen remains unidentified.

CDR1 SGDLS and CDR2 YYNGEE come from the germline V gene. The CDR3 is 14 residues long. V was shortened by 0 bases and J by 4 bases, with 8 bases between the two germline ends. The sample consisted of central memory CD4+ T cells from blood. The receptor's source is a man younger than 35 with type 1 diabetes. This chain joins TRBV9 and TRBJ1-5; weak D call: TRBD1 (5 bases). The CDR3 coding sequence is TGTGCCAGCAGCGTAGCGGAGGGGAATCAGCCCCAGCATTTT. Protein product: CASSVAEGNQPQHF.